This passage covers 18 T cell receptor beta chains from one sample sequenced in a study of blood T cell repertoires in COVID-19. Generated by immunoSEQ multiplex PCR, the TCRdb table keeps only in-frame clones and is missing some. This table holds approximately 260,000 clones, roughly 84% found once. Material: peripheral blood. All receptors come from a woman in her thirties or forties with active or convalescent COVID-19.

The chain couples TRBV18 to TRBJ1-2, with 8 bases fitting TRBD1. The V and J ends lost 1 base and 5 bases, in that order; junction bases with no gene match: 9. Germline loops: CDR1 KGHSH, CDR2 LQKENI. CDR3 length: 16 residues. In nucleotides, the CDR3 is TGTGCCAGCTCACCACAGGGACAGGCCTTGGGGTATGGCTACACCTTC. Translating gives CASSPQGQALGYGYTF.

The genes are TRBV7-9 and TRBJ2-5, with TRBD1 matching over 8 bases. Germline V gene lookup returns CDR1 SEHNR and CDR2 FQNEAQ (reference sequence). The trim removed 5 bases at V and 5 bases at J, leaving 10 bases unmatched. The CDR3 consists of 15 residues. The DNA for the CDR3 is TGTGCCAGCAGCAAGCCCGGACAGGGAATGGAGACCCAGTACTTC. It translates to CASSKPGQGMETQYF.

This chain uses TRBV6-5 with TRBJ2-5, with 7 nucleotides matching TRBD1. CDR1 MNHEY and CDR2 SVGAGI come from the germline V gene. Trimming cost V 6 bases and J 5 bases; bases outside gene matches: 9. The CDR3 length is 14 residues. CDR3 protein: CASRTGPKWETQYF. The CDR3 coding sequence is TGTGCCAGCAGGACAGGGCCCAAGTGGGAGACCCAGTACTTC.

This chain connects TRBV5-1 to TRBJ1-4, with 9 bases fitting TRBD1. This CDR3 is built from 14 residues. V trimming: 4 bases; J trimming: 6 bases; junction bases outside the gene matches: 4. CDR1 and CDR2 (germline): SGHRS, YFSETQ. DNA of the CDR3: TGCGCCAGCAGCCCCCGACAGGGGGATGAAAAACTGTTTTTT. Its protein is CASSPRQGDEKLFF.

V gene TRBV2 combines with J gene TRBJ1-2; tentative D call: TRBD1 (5 bases). The germline gives CDR1 SNHLY, CDR2 FYNNEI. V was cut by 3 bases and J by 4 bases, with 9 bases left in between. The CDR3 spans 13 residues. The DNA for the CDR3 is TGTGCCAGCAGTGACCAGGGATCCTATGGCTACACCTTC. It codes for CASSDQGSYGYTF.

The rearrangement joins TRBV5-8 to TRBJ2-3; D is perhaps TRBD2 (6 bases). V lost 0 bases to trimming and J lost 1 base, with 9 bases between them. The CDR3 has 15 residues. Germline loops: CDR1 SGHTS, CDR2 YDEGEE. CDR3 amino acids: CASSLGGDRTDTQYF. The CDR3 DNA reads as TGTGCCAGCAGCTTGGGGGGGGACCGCACAGATACGCAGTATTTT.

The chain links TRBV10-3 to TRBJ1-5, with D unresolved. The V end lost 1 base, the J end lost 3 bases, and 10 bases lay between the germline ends. The length of the CDR3 is 15 residues. CDR1 is ENHRY and CDR2 is SYGVKD in the germline V gene. The CDR3 DNA is TGTGCCATCAGTGAGTTCGCGGAGAACAATCAGCCCCAGCATTTT. Translation: CAISEFAENNQPQHF.

The rearrangement links TRBV15 to TRBJ1-4; the D gene is possibly TRBD1 (6 bases). Deletions cut 0 bases from V and 7 bases from J, with 12 bases between. Germline lookup yields CDR1 LNHNV and CDR2 YYDKDF (reference sequence). CDR3 length: 15 amino acids. CDR3 nucleotides: TGTGCCACCAGCAGAGATCAGGGGTTTAGTGAAAAACTGTTTTTT. Its translation is CATSRDQGFSEKLFF.

The chain joins TRBV12-3 or TRBV12-4 to TRBJ1-1, with D maybe TRBD1 (5 bases). The CDR3 runs 13 residues. Trimming pared 6 bases from V and 4 bases from J, leaving 12 bases between. The CDR3 region is CASSINRRTEAFF. In nucleotides, the CDR3 is TGTGCCAGCAGCATTAACAGGCGCACTGAAGCTTTCTTT.

This clone showed up just once. This chain links TRBV29-1 with TRBJ2-6; unclear D gene. Germline values: CDR1 SQVTM, CDR2 ANQGSEA. The CDR3 runs to 13 residues. V lost 7 bases to trimming and J lost 5 bases, with 12 bases between them. CDR3 loop: CSARTSRANVLTF. The CDR3 bases are TGCAGCGCCCGAACTTCCAGGGCCAACGTCCTGACTTTC.

The rearrangement links TRBV5-6 to TRBJ1-4; possibly TRBD1 for D (6 bases). The CDR3 is 16 residues long. The V end lost 3 bases, the J end lost 3 bases, and 15 bases lay between the germline ends. The germline CDR1 and CDR2 sequences are SGHDT and YYEEEE. In nucleotides, the CDR3 is TGTGCCAGCAGCTCCCCAACCAGGGGAGCTAATGAAAAACTGTTTTTT. Translation gives CASSSPTRGANEKLFF.

The CDR3 region has the DNA TGTGCCAGTAGTCCCCGTCTCTCTGGAAACACCATATATTTT. Translating gives CASSPRLSGNTIYF. The chain combines TRBV19 with TRBJ1-3, with D unclear. V was clipped by 5 bases and J by 0 bases, with 8 bases between them. The CDR3 runs 14 residues. Germline V gene data show CDR1 as LNHDA and CDR2 as SQIVND (reference sequence).

The chain has TRBV28 and TRBJ1-6; TRBD1 matches 10 bases. The CDR3 extends over 14 amino acids. Trimming cost V 6 bases and J 9 bases; bases outside gene matches: 5. Germline CDR1 reads MDHEN; CDR2 reads SYDVKM. Here the CDR3 DNA reads TGTGCCAGCAGGATGGGACAGGGGCGTTCACCCCTCCACTTT. Translating it yields CASRMGQGRSPLHF.

This clone appeared a few times. The chain is built from TRBV28 and TRBJ1-3; D is ambiguous. The CDR3 runs to 13 residues. The germline V gene has CDR1 MDHEN and CDR2 SYDVKM. V was clipped by 2 bases and J by 4 bases, with 6 bases between them. This CDR3 is CASSLPRGNTIYF. The CDR3 DNA follows: TGTGCCAGCAGTTTACCCAGGGGAAACACCATATATTTT.

The rearrangement uses TRBV30 and TRBJ2-1; D is uncertain. The CDR3 spans 13 residues. The V end lost 8 bases, the J end lost 0 bases, and 11 bases lay between the germline ends. Per the germline V gene, CDR1 is GTSNPN and CDR2 is SVGIG (reference sequence). DNA of the CDR3: TGTGCCGGCATAGCCCGCTCCTACAATGAGCAGTTCTTC. It specifies CAGIARSYNEQFF.

In its sample, this clone was seen a few times. The rearrangement joins TRBV19 to TRBJ2-2, with TRBD1 as a possible D gene (5 bases). V was clipped by 11 bases and J by 4 bases, with 17 bases between them. The CDR3 has 14 residues. Germline V gene sequence: CDR1 LNHDA, CDR2 SQIVND (reference sequence). CDR3 DNA: TGTGCCGCCGCCCAGCAGGGCAGCACCGGGGAGCTGTTTTTT. Translated: CAAAQQGSTGELFF.

This chain joins TRBV2 and TRBJ1-5; 7 bases are a match to TRBD1. V shed 7 bases and J 5 bases; nucleotides not matched to a gene: 14. CDR3 length equals 16 residues. Looked up from germline, CDR1 is SNHLY and CDR2 is FYNNEI. The chain's CDR3 is CASTDAGQGGYQPQHF. CDR3 in DNA: TGTGCCAGCACCGACGCGGGGCAGGGGGGTTATCAGCCCCAGCATTTT.

This chain joins TRBV9 and TRBJ2-2; TRBD1 matches at 9 bases. Germline CDR1 reads SGDLS; CDR2 reads YYNGEE. The CDR3 runs to 13 residues. V shed 3 bases and J 6 bases; nucleotides not matched to a gene: 0. Written as DNA, the CDR3 is TGTGCCAGCAGCGGACAGGGGGCCGGGGAGCTGTTTTTT. It translates to CASSGQGAGELFF. The full variable domain, completed using reference TRBV9 and TRBJ2-2, is DSGVTQTPKHLITATGQRVTLRCSPRSGDLSVYWYQQSLDQGLQFLIQYYNGEERAKGNILERFSAQQFPDLHSELNLSSLELGDSALYFCASSGQGAGELFFGEGSRLTVL.